Shown below are 6 T cell receptor beta chains from a single sample sequenced in a study of blood T cell repertoires in COVID-19. Measured with immunoSEQ multiplex PCR; TCRdb has only the in-frame clones, and not every one. This sample has about 240,000 clones, with roughly 80% found just once. Sequenced: peripheral blood. The receptors derive from a woman aged 80 or over with acute or convalescent COVID-19.

V and J are TRBV19 and TRBJ1-5; D unclear. This CDR3 contains 13 residues. CDR1 and CDR2 from the germline V gene are LNHDA and SQIVND (reference sequence). With 4 bases removed from V and 4 bases from J, the gap between germline ends came to 8 bases. For the CDR3, the DNA is TGTGCCAGTAGTACCCTACAGAATCAGCCCCAGCATTTT. It codes for CASSTLQNQPQHF.

V and J are TRBV6-2 or TRBV6-3 and TRBJ1-3; D unresolved. V lost 6 bases to trimming and J lost 1 base, with 10 bases between them. CDR1 and CDR2 (germline): MNHEY, SVGEGT. This CDR3 has 14 amino acids. This chain's CDR3 is CASSPTGSGNTIYF. The CDR3 DNA follows: TGTGCCAGCAGCCCGACGGGTTCTGGAAACACCATATATTTT.

This chain links TRBV29-1 with TRBJ2-5; tentatively, D is TRBD1 (8 bases). V was pared by 6 bases and J by 4 bases, with 15 bases between. This CDR3 is 13 amino acids long. Germline CDR1 is SQVTM and CDR2 is ANQGSEA. CDR3 protein: CSVGTGGGETQYF. CDR3 DNA: TGCAGCGTCGGGACAGGCGGGGGAGAGACCCAGTACTTC.

The chain employs TRBV19 and TRBJ1-3, with D possibly matching TRBD1 (5 bases). V was shortened by 4 bases and J by 0 bases, with 13 bases between the two germline ends. The germline V gene has CDR1 LNHDA and CDR2 SQIVND (reference sequence). CDR3 length: 16 residues. Here the CDR3 reads CASSTHTGVSGNTIYF. For the CDR3, the DNA is TGTGCCAGTAGTACACACACAGGTGTCTCTGGAAACACCATATATTTT.

The genes are TRBV4-1 and TRBJ2-3; 9 bases align to TRBD2. In germline, CDR1 is MGHRA, CDR2 YSYEKL. There are 15 residues in the CDR3. V was pared by 0 bases and J by 6 bases, with 4 bases of the junction left unmatched. The CDR3 is CASSQERGGPDTQYF. The CDR3 bases are TGCGCCAGCAGCCAAGAGCGGGGGGGCCCGGATACGCAGTATTTT.

This clone was seen a few times. This chain connects TRBV6-1 to TRBJ1-5; tentatively, D is TRBD1 (5 bases). Germline CDR1 MNHNS, CDR2 SASEGT. This CDR3 is 19 amino acids long. The V end lost 2 bases, the J end lost 0 bases, and 20 bases lay between the germline ends. The CDR3 here is CASSELHGGYTFSNQPQHF. The CDR3 DNA is TGTGCCAGCAGTGAACTCCACGGGGGTTACACCTTTAGCAATCAGCCCCAGCATTTT.